Presented here are 2 T cell receptor beta chains from one specimen sequenced in a study of CD8+ T cells in alopecia areata. Treatment defined: oral pan-JAK inhibitor, 5-10 mg twice daily. RNA, once extracted, was reverse transcribed into cDNA for use as the sequencing template. Repertoires were generated with immunoSEQ multiplex PCR, while TCRdb's copy carries only in-frame clones and drops some. The sample includes some 150,000 clones, 50% to 75% of them seen just once. The input for sequencing was CD4+ T cells sorted from blood, taken at approximately week 60, from a patient treated with tofacitinib. All receptors come from a human donor with alopecia areata.

The rearrangement uses TRBV7-3 and TRBJ1-1; 8 nucleotides agree with TRBD1. This CDR3 has 14 amino acids. Looked up from germline, CDR1 is SGHTA and CDR2 is FQGTGA. Trimming at V came to 5 bases and at J to 3 bases, leaving 5 bases not matched to a gene. CDR3 nucleotides: TGTGCCAGCAGCGTACAGGGGGAGGACACTGAAGCTTTCTTT. Its protein product is CASSVQGEDTEAFF.

This clone turned up a few times. V gene TRBV28 combines with J gene TRBJ1-1; TRBD1 agrees at 7 bases. Germline CDR1 and CDR2: MDHEN and SYDVKM. Losses at the gene ends were 7 bases for V and 1 base for J; bases not matched to a gene: 3. This CDR3 has 13 amino acids. The CDR3 region has the DNA TGTGCCAGCAACAGGGGCGAGAACACTGAAGCTTTCTTT. It codes for CASNRGENTEAFF.